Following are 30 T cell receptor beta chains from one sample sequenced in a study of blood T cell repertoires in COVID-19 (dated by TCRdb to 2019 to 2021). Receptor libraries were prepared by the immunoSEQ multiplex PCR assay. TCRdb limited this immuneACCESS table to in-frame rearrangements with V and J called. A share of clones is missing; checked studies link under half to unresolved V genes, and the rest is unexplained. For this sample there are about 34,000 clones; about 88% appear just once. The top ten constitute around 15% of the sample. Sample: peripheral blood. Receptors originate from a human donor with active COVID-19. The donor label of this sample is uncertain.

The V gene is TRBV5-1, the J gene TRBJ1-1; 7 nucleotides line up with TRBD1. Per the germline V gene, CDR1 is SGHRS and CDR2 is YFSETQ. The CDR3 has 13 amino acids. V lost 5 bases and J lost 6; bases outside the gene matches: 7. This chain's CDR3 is CASSKTGLAEAFF. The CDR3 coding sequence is TGCGCCAGCAGTAAGACAGGGCTCGCTGAAGCTTTCTTT.

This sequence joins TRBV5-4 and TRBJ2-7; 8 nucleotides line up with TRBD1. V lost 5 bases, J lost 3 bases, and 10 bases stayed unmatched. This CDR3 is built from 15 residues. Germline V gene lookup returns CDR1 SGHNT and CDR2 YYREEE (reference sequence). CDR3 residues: CASRNGQGRHYEQYF. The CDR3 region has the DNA TGTGCCAGCAGAAACGGACAGGGCCGCCACTACGAGCAGTACTTC.

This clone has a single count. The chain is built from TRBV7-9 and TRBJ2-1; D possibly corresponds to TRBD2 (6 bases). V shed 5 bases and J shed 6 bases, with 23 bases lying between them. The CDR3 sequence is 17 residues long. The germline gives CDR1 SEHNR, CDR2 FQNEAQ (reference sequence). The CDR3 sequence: CASSPTWAGKHANEQFF. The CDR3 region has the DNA TGTGCCAGCAGCCCCACTTGGGCGGGGAAGCACGCCAATGAGCAGTTCTTC.

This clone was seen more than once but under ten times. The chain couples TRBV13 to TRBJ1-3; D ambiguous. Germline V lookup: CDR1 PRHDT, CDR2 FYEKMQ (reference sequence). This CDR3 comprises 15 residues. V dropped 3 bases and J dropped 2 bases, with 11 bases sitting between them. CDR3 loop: CASSFKIRAGNTIYF. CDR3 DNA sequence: TGTGCCAGCAGCTTTAAGATTCGGGCTGGAAACACCATATATTTT.

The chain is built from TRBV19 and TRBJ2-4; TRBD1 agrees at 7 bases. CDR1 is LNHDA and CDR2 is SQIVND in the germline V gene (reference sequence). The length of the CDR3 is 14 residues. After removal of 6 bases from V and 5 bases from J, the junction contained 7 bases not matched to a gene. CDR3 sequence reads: CASRRSGTENIQYF. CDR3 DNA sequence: TGTGCCAGTAGACGATCGGGGACAGAAAACATTCAGTACTTC.

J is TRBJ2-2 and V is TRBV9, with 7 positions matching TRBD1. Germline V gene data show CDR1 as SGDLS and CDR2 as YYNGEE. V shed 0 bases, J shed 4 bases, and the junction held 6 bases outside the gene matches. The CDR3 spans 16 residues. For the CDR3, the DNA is TGTGCCAGCAGCGTAGGAGGGGGCGCTGGCACCGGGGAGCTGTTTTTT. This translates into CASSVGGGAGTGELFF.

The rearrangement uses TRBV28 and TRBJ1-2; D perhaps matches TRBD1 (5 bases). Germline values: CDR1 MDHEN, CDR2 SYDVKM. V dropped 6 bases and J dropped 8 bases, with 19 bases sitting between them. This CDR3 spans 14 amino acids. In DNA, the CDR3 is TGTGCCAGCAGCCCTGGGACGCCAGCGGGAGGCTACACCTTC. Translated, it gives CASSPGTPAGGYTF.

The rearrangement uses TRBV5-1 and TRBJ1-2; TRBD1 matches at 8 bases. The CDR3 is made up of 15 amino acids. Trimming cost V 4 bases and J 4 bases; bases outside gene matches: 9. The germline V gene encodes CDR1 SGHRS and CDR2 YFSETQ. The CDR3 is CASSPGQVSIYGYTF. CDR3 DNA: TGCGCCAGCAGCCCGGGACAGGTCTCGATCTATGGCTACACCTTC.

CDR3 DNA sequence: TGTGCCAGCAGCTTAGGAGTCAGTGTCGCGGCCGGGGAGCTGTTTTTT. This sequence encodes CASSLGVSVAAGELFF. V usage is TRBV7-6 and J usage is TRBJ2-2; D unresolved. V was trimmed by 1 base and J by 6 bases, leaving 15 bases between them. The CDR3 contains 16 residues. Looked up from germline, CDR1 is SGHVS and CDR2 is FNYEAQ.

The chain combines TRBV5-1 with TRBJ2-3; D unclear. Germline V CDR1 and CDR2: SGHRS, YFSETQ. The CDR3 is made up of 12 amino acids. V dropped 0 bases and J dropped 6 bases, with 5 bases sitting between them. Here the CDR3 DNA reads TGCGCCAGCAGCTTGGCCGTTGATACGCAGTATTTT. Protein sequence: CASSLAVDTQYF.

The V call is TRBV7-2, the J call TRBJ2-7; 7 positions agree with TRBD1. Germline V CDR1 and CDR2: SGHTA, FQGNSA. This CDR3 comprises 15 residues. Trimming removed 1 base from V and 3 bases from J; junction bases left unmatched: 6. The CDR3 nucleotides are TGTGCCAGCAGCTTAGGACAGGGCAGGTACTACGAGCAGTACTTC. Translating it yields CASSLGQGRYYEQYF.

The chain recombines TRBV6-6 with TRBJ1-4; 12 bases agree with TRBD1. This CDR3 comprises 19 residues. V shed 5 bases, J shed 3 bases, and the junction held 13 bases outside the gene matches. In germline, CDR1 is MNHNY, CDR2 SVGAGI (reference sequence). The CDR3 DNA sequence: TGTGCCAGCAGTCGAGCGCCGGGACAGGGGGCTATGTCTAATGAAAAACTGTTTTTT. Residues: CASSRAPGQGAMSNEKLFF.

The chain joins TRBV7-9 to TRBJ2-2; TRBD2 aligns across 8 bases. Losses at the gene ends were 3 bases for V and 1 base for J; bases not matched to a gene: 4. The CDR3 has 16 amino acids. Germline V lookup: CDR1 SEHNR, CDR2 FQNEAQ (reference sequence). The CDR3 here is CASSFGSGMNTGELFF. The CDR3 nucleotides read TGTGCCAGCAGCTTTGGTAGCGGGATGAACACCGGGGAGCTGTTTTTT.

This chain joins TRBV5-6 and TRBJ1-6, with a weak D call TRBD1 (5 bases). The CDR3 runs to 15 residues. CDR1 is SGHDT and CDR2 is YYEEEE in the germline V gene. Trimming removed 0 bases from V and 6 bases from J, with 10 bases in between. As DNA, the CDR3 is TGTGCCAGCAGCTTGGCTGGGGCAGGTAATTCACCCCTCCACTTT. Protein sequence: CASSLAGAGNSPLHF.

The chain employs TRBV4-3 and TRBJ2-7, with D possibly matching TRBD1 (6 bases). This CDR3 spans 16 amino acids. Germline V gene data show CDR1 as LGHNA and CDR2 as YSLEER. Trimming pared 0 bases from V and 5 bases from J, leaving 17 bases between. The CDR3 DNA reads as TGCGCCAGCAGCCAAGATCCCCCAGGGGCAGGCCACGAGCAGTACTTC. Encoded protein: CASSQDPPGAGHEQYF.

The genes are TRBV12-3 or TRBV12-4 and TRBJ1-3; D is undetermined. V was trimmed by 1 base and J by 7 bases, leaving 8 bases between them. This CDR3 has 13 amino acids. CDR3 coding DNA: TGTGCCAGCAGTTTAGAAAGGCGGAACACCATATATTTT. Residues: CASSLERRNTIYF.

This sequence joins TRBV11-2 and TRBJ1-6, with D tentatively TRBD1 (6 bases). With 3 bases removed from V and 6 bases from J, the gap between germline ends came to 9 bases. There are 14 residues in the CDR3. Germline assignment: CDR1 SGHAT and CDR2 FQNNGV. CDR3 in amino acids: CASSLTGVNSPLHF. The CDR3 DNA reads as TGTGCCAGCAGCTTGACAGGAGTTAATTCACCCCTCCACTTT.

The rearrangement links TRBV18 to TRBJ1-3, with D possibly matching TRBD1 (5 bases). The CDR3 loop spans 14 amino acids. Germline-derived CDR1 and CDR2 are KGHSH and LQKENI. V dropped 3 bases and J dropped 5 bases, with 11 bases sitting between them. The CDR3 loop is CASSPEGMRNTIYF. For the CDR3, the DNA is TGTGCCAGCTCACCGGAGGGGATGAGAAACACCATATATTTT.

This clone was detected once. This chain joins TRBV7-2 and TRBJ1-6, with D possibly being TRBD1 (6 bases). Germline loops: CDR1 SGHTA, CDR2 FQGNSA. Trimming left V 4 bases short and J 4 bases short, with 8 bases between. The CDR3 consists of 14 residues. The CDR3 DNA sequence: TGTGCCAGCAGCTCACAGGGTTATAATTCACCCCTCCACTTT. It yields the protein CASSSQGYNSPLHF. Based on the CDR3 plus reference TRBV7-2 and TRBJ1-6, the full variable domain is GAGVSQSPSNKVTEKGKDVELRCDPISGHTALYWYRQSLGQGLEFLIYFQGNSAPDKSGLPSDRFSAERTGGSVSTLTIQRTQQEDSAVYLCASSSQGYNSPLHFGNGTRLTVT.

DNA for the CDR3: TGTGCCAGCAGCTTACGTCCAGGACAGGCCCTTAATGAAAAACTGTTTTTT. This gives the protein CASSLRPGQALNEKLFF. The rearrangement links TRBV11-2 to TRBJ1-4; TRBD1 matches 7 bases. CDR1 is SGHAT and CDR2 is FQNNGV in the germline V gene. The V gene end was trimmed by 2 bases and the J gene end by 4 bases; junction bases not matched to a gene: 10. CDR3 length: 17 amino acids.

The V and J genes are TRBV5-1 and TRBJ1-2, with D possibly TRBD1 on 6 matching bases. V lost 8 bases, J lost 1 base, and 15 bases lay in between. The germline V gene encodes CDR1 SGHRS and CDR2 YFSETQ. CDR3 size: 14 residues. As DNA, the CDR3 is TGCGCCAGTCAAATTGGACAGCTTAACTATGGCTACACCTTC. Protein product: CASQIGQLNYGYTF. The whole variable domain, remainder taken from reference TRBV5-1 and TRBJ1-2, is KAGVTQTPRYLIKTRGQQVTLSCSPISGHRSVSWYQQTPGQGLQFLFEYFSETQRNKGNFPGRFSGRQFSNSRSEMNVSTLELGDSALYLCASQIGQLNYGYTFGSGTRLTVV.

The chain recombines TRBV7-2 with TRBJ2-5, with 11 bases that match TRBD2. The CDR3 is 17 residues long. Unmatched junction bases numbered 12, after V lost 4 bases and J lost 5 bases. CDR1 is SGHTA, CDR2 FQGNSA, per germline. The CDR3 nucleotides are TGTGCCAGCAGCTACCTTAGCGGGGGGGCCGTCCTGGAGACCCAGTACTTC. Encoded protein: CASSYLSGGAVLETQYF.

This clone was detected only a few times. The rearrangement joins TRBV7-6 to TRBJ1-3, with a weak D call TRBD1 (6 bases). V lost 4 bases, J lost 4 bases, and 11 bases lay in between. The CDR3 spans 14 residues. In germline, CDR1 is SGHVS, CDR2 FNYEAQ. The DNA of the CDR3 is TGTGCCAGCAGCTGGCAGGGGTCCGGAAACACCATATATTTT. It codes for CASSWQGSGNTIYF.

This chain's CDR3 is CASSSSDRNYGYTF. In DNA form, the CDR3 reads TGTGCCAGCAGCTCGTCTGACAGAAACTATGGCTACACCTTC. The chain is built from TRBV7-2 and TRBJ1-2, with D perhaps matching TRBD1 (5 bases). The CDR3 consists of 14 residues. V lost 4 bases, J lost 2 bases, and 11 bases lay in between. Germline CDR1 is SGHTA and CDR2 is FQGNSA. Drawing the rest from reference TRBV7-2 and TRBJ1-2, the complete variable domain is GAGVSQSPSNKVTEKGKDVELRCDPISGHTALYWYRQSLGQGLEFLIYFQGNSAPDKSGLPSDRFSAERTGGSVSTLTIQRTQQEDSAVYLCASSSSDRNYGYTFGSGTRLTVV.

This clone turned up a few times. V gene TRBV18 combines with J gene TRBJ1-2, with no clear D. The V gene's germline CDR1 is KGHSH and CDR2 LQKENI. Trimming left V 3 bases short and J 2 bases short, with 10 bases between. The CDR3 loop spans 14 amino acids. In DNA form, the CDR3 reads TGTGCCAGCTCACCGTCCGCCAGGAACTATGGCTACACCTTC. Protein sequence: CASSPSARNYGYTF.

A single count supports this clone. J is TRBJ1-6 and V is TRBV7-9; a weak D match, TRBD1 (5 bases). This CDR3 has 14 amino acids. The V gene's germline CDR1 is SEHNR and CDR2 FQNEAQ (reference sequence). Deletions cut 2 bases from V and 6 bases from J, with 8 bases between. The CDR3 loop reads CASSLPGINSPLHF. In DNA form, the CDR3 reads TGTGCCAGCAGCTTACCAGGGATTAATTCACCCCTCCACTTT.

In nucleotides, the CDR3 is TGTGCCACCAGCCGCGTACCCCTTCCCACAGATACGCAGTATTTT. It yields the protein CATSRVPLPTDTQYF. The chain recombines TRBV15 with TRBJ2-3; no clear D gene. The CDR3 spans 15 residues. Per germline, CDR1 LNHNV and CDR2 YYDKDF (reference sequence). The V end lost 5 bases, the J end lost 2 bases, and 14 bases lay between the germline ends.

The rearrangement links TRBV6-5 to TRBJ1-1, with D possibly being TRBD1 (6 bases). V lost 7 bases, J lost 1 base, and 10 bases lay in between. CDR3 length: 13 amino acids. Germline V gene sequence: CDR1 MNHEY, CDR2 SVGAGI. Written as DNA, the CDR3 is TGTGCCAGCAAACTACAGGGGAACACTGAAGCTTTCTTT. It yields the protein CASKLQGNTEAFF.

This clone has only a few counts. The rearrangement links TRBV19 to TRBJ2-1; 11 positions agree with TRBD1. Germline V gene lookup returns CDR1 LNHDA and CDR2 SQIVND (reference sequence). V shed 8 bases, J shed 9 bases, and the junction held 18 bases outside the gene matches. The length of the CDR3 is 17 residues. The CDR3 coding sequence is TGTGCCAGTCAATATAGCCTCGGGGGGACAGGGGGGTTTGAGCAGTTCTTC. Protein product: CASQYSLGGTGGFEQFF.

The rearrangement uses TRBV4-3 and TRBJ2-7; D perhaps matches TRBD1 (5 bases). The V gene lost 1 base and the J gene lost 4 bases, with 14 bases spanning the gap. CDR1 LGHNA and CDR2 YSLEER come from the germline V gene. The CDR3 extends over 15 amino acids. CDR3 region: CASSQVIGAGYEQYF. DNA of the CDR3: TGCGCCAGCAGCCAAGTCATAGGGGCCGGATACGAGCAGTACTTC.